This T cell receptor (beta chain) stems from a study of shared clonotypes between healthy human individuals. This CDR3 has 15 amino acids. CDR1 is SGHDN, CDR2 FVKESK, per germline. Trimming left V 6 bases short and J 3 bases short, with 17 bases between. General study results and limits: Clonotypes shared by all four sorted-subset donors had higher generation probabilities than non-shared clonotypes.

Remarks on this clone: Its antigen is undetermined.

Profiled with immunoSEQ multiplex PCR; TCRdb holds only in-frame clones, not every one. The table includes 2 million to 2.5 million clones, roughly 92% detected once. Sequenced: naive CD4+ T cells from PBMCs. This sample's subset: CD45RA+ positively selected. The receptor was isolated from a man aged 18 to 29 in good health. Some clones in this sample may be carry-over from other donors' samples. The chain couples TRBV14 to TRBJ1-1; D might be TRBD1 (5 bases). CDR3 protein: CASSKTGRGDTEAFF. CDR3 in DNA: TGTGCCAGCAGTAAAACCGGGAGGGGTGACACTGAAGCTTTCTTT.